This TCR beta chain originates from a study of CD8 T cells in Susac syndrome. Random-hexamer reverse transcription was applied to roughly 0.5 to 1 ug RNA. TCRdb reprocessed the immunoSEQ multiplex PCR reads with MiXCR, giving one entry per CDR3 protein. The data show 350,000 to 550,000 distinct CDR3 sequences, around 83% seen once. The specimen sequenced was CD8+ T cells from PBMCs. The clonotype comes from a human donor with multiple sclerosis.

The CDR3 spells CASSPGTTHPETQYF. CDR3 in DNA: TGTGCCAGCAGCCCCGGGACTACCCACCCAGAGACCCAGTACTTC. This rearrangement joins TRBV7-9 to TRBJ2-5, with 7 bases matching TRBD2. Germline CDR1 and CDR2: SEHNR and FQNEAQ (reference sequence). The CDR3 covers 15 residues. Trimming cost V 5 bases and J 4 bases; bases outside gene matches: 10.